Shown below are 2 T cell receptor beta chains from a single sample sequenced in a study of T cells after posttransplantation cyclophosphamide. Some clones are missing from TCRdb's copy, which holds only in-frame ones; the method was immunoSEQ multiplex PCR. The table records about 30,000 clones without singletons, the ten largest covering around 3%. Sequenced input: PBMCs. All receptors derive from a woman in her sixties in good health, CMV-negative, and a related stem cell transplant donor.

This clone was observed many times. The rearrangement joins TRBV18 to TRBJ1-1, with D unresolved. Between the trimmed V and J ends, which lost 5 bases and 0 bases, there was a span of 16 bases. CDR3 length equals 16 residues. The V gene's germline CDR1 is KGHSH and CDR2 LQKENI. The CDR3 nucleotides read TGTGCCAGCTCAAAACAAGGAAACAGTATGAACACTGAAGCTTTCTTT. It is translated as CASSKQGNSMNTEAFF.

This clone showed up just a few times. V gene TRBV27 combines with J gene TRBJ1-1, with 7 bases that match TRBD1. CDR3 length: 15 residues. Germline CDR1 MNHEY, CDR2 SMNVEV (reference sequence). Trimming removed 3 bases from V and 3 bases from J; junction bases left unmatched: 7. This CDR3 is CASSFSPTGDTEAFF. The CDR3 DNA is TGTGCCAGCAGTTTCAGCCCTACAGGGGACACTGAAGCTTTCTTT.